This TCR beta chain comes out of a study of type 1 regulatory T cells. Study details: T-allo10 is a Tr1-enriched, alloantigen-specific CD4 T cell product made in vitro.

TCRdb itself ran the reads through MiXCR, one entry per CDR3 protein. The table has some 100,000 distinct CDR3 sequences, 25% to 40% seen once; the top ten hold 2.2%. This CDR3 comprises 13 residues. Germline V gene lookup returns CDR1 MNHEY and CDR2 SMNVEV (reference sequence). J was trimmed by 0 bases and V by 7 bases; bases with no gene match: 3. The sequencing sample was made of CD4+ T cells, either the whole sample or a sorted fraction (not recorded which). The TCR comes from a human donor in good health. The chain joins TRBV27 to TRBJ2-7; 7 bases fit TRBD1. CDR3 region: CASKTGSSYEQYF. The CDR3 nucleotides are TGTGCCAGCAAGACAGGGAGCTCCTACGAGCAGTACTTC.